This T cell receptor beta chain is from a study of monozygotic twins with inflammatory bowel disease (dated by TCRdb to about 2019). Study-level background: In total, 28 monozygotic twin pairs made up the full study: 19 Danish pairs, all IBD-discordant, plus nine German pairs, of which four were IBD-concordant and five were IBD-discordant. Within discordant pairs, disease-associated traits were sought mainly by comparing IBD patients with their genetically identical healthy co-twins. Each individual had, on average, about 151 000 unique TCRalpha sequences and 181 000 unique TCRbeta sequences available for analysis. Study-wide conclusions, independent of this receptor: Distinction between different T cell subtypes could not be achieved in the analysis. IBD patients shared fewer clonotypes with other individuals than healthy twins did, most markedly in patients showing signs of disease activity. Measured by the inverse Simpson index, TCRbeta repertoire diversity was lower in IBD patients than in their healthy co-twins. Because patients received different immunosuppressive treatments, the repertoires may have picked up extra background noise and variability between individuals. The results gave no support for a single strong signal or clonotype linked to IBD. Repertoire similarity did not differ between concordant and discordant twins, possibly due to limited statistical power.

With regard to this clonotype: Its cognate antigen has yet to be identified.

The receptor library was made with 5' RACE. Each TCR library was prepared from about 3.5 ug of total RNA. For each sample, cDNA synthesis was carried out in eight separate reactions using SMARTScribe reverse transcriptase. During cDNA synthesis, template switching introduced unique molecular identifiers that contained a 6-nucleotide sample barcode. TCRalpha and TCRbeta cDNA was amplified by two nested PCRs of 16 and 9 cycles, with bead purification after each PCR. Before amplification, cDNA was treated with uracil DNA-glycosylase and purified using the QIAquick PCR purification kit. In the second PCR, Illumina TruSeq-compatible adapters and sample-specific barcodes were added. Library quality and concentration were checked on TapeStation and Qubit, and libraries were pooled at 4.5 to 5.5 ng each. Pooled libraries were sequenced on an Illumina HiSeq2500 single-index Rapid Run with 2 x 100 bp reads and custom sequencing primers. The authors' pipeline ran thus. MiGEC version 1.2.6 was used for UMI-based consensus assembly, which corrected PCR and sequencing errors. MiXCR version 2.1.1 was used to carry out V(D)J alignment, clonotype assembly and CDR3 extraction. To normalise gene usage, clonotype sharing and MAIT/NKT TCR abundance, the top 1000, 10 000 and 20 000 clonotypes in each sample were analysed. After downsampling to 27 000 UMIs, diversity was calculated as the inverse Simpson index using the vegan R package. Paired Mann-Whitney U tests were applied to discordant twin pairs, and Benjamini-Hochberg correction was used for multiple testing. The reads underwent TCRdb reprocessing, giving one record for each CDR3 protein sequence and no DNA. It is TCRdb's table, rather than the study itself, that gives the V and J calls and clone size. The table held for this sample gives approximately 300,000 distinct CDR3 sequences. The ten largest clonotypes hold about 5% of the sample.

From each donor, a roughly 2.7 ml peripheral blood sample was collected into PAXgene tubes and kept at -80 degrees C. Without T cell sorting, total RNA was isolated from whole blood using the PAXgene blood miRNA kit on an automated QIAcube. Peripheral blood from monozygotic twin pairs concordant or discordant for inflammatory bowel disease was subjected to deep TCRalpha and TCRbeta repertoire profiling with unique molecular barcoding. For every twin pair, smoking habits were documented, and each individual was categorised as a current, former or never smoker. The CDR3 holds 15 amino acids from the cysteine to the phenylalanine. No nucleotide data were recorded. The CDR1 and CDR2 encoded by the germline V gene are MNHEY and SVGEGT.

The chain was built from TRBV6-2 or TRBV6-3 and TRBJ2-7; TCRdb names TRBD2, which stays unverified in the absence of DNA. The sequenced material came from blood. This receptor was identified in a human donor with ulcerative colitis or Crohn's disease, or a healthy co-twin of an affected twin (not recorded which). The CDR3 in this case is CASSYLAGRSYEQYF.